Listed below are T cell receptor beta chains from one sample, sequenced in a study of blood T cell repertoires in COVID-19. Generated by immunoSEQ multiplex PCR, the TCRdb table keeps only in-frame clones and is missing some. The sample holds tens of thousands of clones, around 80% seen once. Material for sequencing was peripheral blood. The receptors originated from a human donor in a cohort sampled during active COVID-19. Both conserved end residues are part of each CDR3. The D gene is left open where the match is weak. For some rows the clone size is stated as once, few or many, or as a class when expanded; others skip it.

d_call	cdr3_length	v_call	j_call	clone_size	cdr3_aa	cdr3_nt
NA	12	TRBV7-9	TRBJ1-2	NA	CASSLEGQSYTF	TGTGCCAGCAGCTTAGAGGGACAAAGCTACACCTTC
NA	16	TRBV4-1	TRBJ1-5	NA	CASSRVGARGPQPQHF	TGCGCCAGCAGCAGGGTGGGGGCTCGAGGTCCTCAGCCCCAGCATTTT
NA	13	TRBV19	TRBJ1-1	NA	CASSFGANTEAFF	TGTGCCAGTAGCTTTGGAGCCAACACTGAAGCTTTCTTT
NA	13	TRBV3-1/TRBV3-2	TRBJ1-3	NA	CASSSVRGYTIYF	TGTGCCAGCAGCTCCGTCCGCGGGTACACCATATATTTT
NA	13	TRBV2	TRBJ1-4	NA	CASARQVNEKLFF	TGTGCCAGCGCACGACAGGTTAATGAAAAACTGTTTTTT
TRBD1	15	TRBV18	TRBJ1-1	NA	CASSRLNRGGTEAFF	TGTGCCAGTTCCCGCCTCAACAGGGGTGGGACTGAAGCTTTCTTT
NA	15	TRBV2	TRBJ1-6	NA	CASSEYRENNSPLHF	TGTGCCAGCAGTGAATACAGGGAGAATAATTCACCCCTCCACTTT
NA	15	TRBV6-6	TRBJ2-3	NA	CASRPPAGRTDTQYF	TGTGCCAGCAGACCTCCCGCGGGTCGCACAGATACGCAGTATTTT
NA	16	TRBV5-6	TRBJ2-2	NA	CASSLGPGEGTGELFF	TGTGCCAGCAGCTTGGGCCCAGGGGAAGGGACCGGGGAGCTGTTTTTT
NA	13	TRBV5-4	TRBJ2-3	NA	CASSSTGIDTQYF	TGTGCCAGCAGCTCAACAGGTATAGATACGCAGTATTTT
NA	14	TRBV3-1/TRBV3-2	TRBJ1-5	few	CASTLGNSNQPQHF	TGTGCCAGCACCCTAGGCAATAGCAATCAGCCCCAGCATTTT
NA	15	TRBV20-1	TRBJ1-5	once	CSASIGALERQPQHF	TGCAGTGCTAGTATTGGGGCGTTGGAAAGGCAGCCCCAGCATTTT
NA	13	TRBV5-5	TRBJ2-5	NA	CASSPYPGETQYF	TGTGCCAGCAGTCCCTACCCCGGGGAGACCCAGTACTTC
NA	13	TRBV29-1	TRBJ2-2	once	CSVAGKTTGELFF	TGCAGCGTTGCGGGGAAGACAACCGGGGAGCTGTTTTTT
TRBD1	14	TRBV18	TRBJ2-2	NA	CASWTGVNTGELFF	TGTGCCAGCTGGACAGGGGTGAACACCGGGGAGCTGTTTTTT
NA	13	TRBV6-4	TRBJ2-3	NA	CASSDSRLDTQYF	TGTGCCAGCAGTGACTCGAGGCTTGATACGCAGTATTTT
TRBD1	14	TRBV5-5	TRBJ1-1	NA	CASSSTGTGTEAFF	TGTGCCAGCAGCTCTACCGGGACAGGGACTGAAGCTTTCTTT
NA	15	TRBV30	TRBJ1-4	NA	CAWSTGHATNEKLFF	TGTGCCTGGAGCACAGGACATGCAACTAATGAAAAACTGTTTTTT
TRBD2	15	TRBV5-6	TRBJ2-7	NA	CASSFRGVGSYEQYF	TGTGCCAGCAGCTTCCGGGGGGTCGGTTCCTACGAGCAGTACTTC
NA	11	TRBV29-1	TRBJ1-1	NA	CSGELNTEAFF	TGCAGCGGAGAGTTGAACACTGAAGCTTTCTTT
NA	14	TRBV5-1	TRBJ1-2	NA	CASSFGGINYGYTF	TGCGCCAGCAGCTTCGGAGGGATAAACTATGGCTACACCTTC
NA	15	TRBV10-3	TRBJ2-3	NA	CAISEGRTRGDTQYF	TGTGCCATCAGTGAAGGACGGACCCGGGGGGATACGCAGTATTTT
NA	13	TRBV12-1	TRBJ2-3	NA	CANPRGVTDTQYF	TGTGCCAACCCCCGGGGAGTCACAGATACGCAGTATTTT
NA	17	TRBV7-9	TRBJ2-6	NA	CASSLVGDLSGANVLTF	TGTGCCAGCAGCTTAGTAGGGGATCTCTCTGGGGCCAACGTCCTGACTTTC
NA	15	TRBV4-1	TRBJ1-1	NA	CASSHIDFLNTEAFF	TGCGCCAGCAGCCATATCGACTTTTTGAACACTGAAGCTTTCTTT
NA	16	TRBV5-4	TRBJ2-1	NA	CASSWGGPSSYNEQFF	TGTGCCAGCAGCTGGGGGGGGCCGAGCTCCTACAATGAGCAGTTCTTC
TRBD2	15	TRBV15	TRBJ2-1	NA	CATSRRGGAFDEQFF	TGTGCCACCAGCCGACGGGGGGGGGCGTTCGATGAGCAGTTCTTC
TRBD1	12	TRBV10-2	TRBJ2-7	NA	CASTGQGYEQYF	TGCGCCAGCACGGGACAGGGCTACGAGCAGTACTTC
NA	15	TRBV9	TRBJ2-2	NA	CASSPQGGNPGELFF	TGTGCCAGCAGCCCACAGGGAGGGAATCCCGGGGAGCTGTTTTTT
TRBD2	14	TRBV13	TRBJ2-2	NA	CASRAGVGTGELFF	TGTGCCAGCAGAGCGGGGGTAGGAACCGGGGAGCTGTTTTTT
TRBD2	16	TRBV7-6	TRBJ2-1	NA	CASSSGAGGPRNEQFF	TGTGCCAGCAGCTCCGGGGCGGGGGGGCCCCGAAATGAGCAGTTCTTC
NA	15	TRBV19	TRBJ2-5	NA	CASSTHLGDGETQYF	TGTGCCAGTAGTACCCACCTCGGGGATGGAGAGACCCAGTACTTC
NA	15	TRBV5-6	TRBJ2-2	NA	CASRPGLGSSGELFF	TGTGCCAGCAGGCCCGGGCTGGGGAGTAGCGGGGAGCTGTTTTTT
TRBD1	14	TRBV5-4	TRBJ1-4	NA	CASSRRDRPEKLFF	TGTGCCAGCAGTCGACGGGACAGACCCGAAAAACTGTTTTTT
NA	13	TRBV5-4	TRBJ2-1	NA	CASSLDSLNEQFF	TGTGCCAGCAGCTTAGACAGTCTCAATGAGCAGTTCTTC
TRBD1	14	TRBV11-2	TRBJ1-1	NA	CASSLMWTGPEAFF	TGTGCCAGCAGCTTAATGTGGACAGGGCCCGAAGCTTTCTTT
NA	16	TRBV4-1	TRBJ1-5	few	CASSQVPEQGHQPQHF	TGCGCCAGCAGCCAAGTACCTGAACAGGGCCATCAGCCCCAGCATTTT
NA	15	TRBV25-1	TRBJ2-2	NA	CASSDQGDDTGELFF	TGTGCCAGCAGTGACCAGGGCGACGACACCGGGGAGCTGTTTTTT
TRBD1	15	TRBV3-1/TRBV3-2	TRBJ1-1	NA	CASSHFETGSRSAFF	TGTGCCAGCAGCCATTTCGAGACAGGGTCAAGGTCGGCTTTCTTT
NA	15	TRBV29-1	TRBJ2-3	NA	CSVVRGNADTDTQYF	TGCAGCGTTGTAAGGGGAAATGCGGATACAGATACGCAGTATTTT
NA	14	TRBV7-9	TRBJ1-1	NA	CASSLMGRDTEAFF	TGTGCCAGCAGCTTAATGGGGAGGGATACTGAAGCTTTCTTT
NA	15	TRBV5-1	TRBJ2-3	NA	CASSLIAGAADTQYF	TGCGCCAGCAGCTTGATTGCGGGGGCGGCAGATACGCAGTATTTT
NA	14	TRBV25-1	TRBJ1-1	once	CASSRGTLNTEAFF	TGTGCCAGCAGTAGGGGGACCTTGAACACTGAAGCTTTCTTT
TRBD2	16	TRBV3-1/TRBV3-2	TRBJ2-5	once	CASSQVAGGPGETQYF	TGTGCCAGCAGCCAAGTAGCGGGGGGGCCCGGGGAGACCCAGTACTTC
TRBD1	14	TRBV7-9	TRBJ1-6	NA	CASSSDRGGSPLHF	TGTGCCAGCAGCTCGGACAGGGGTGGGTCACCCCTCCACTTT
NA	13	TRBV30	TRBJ1-6	NA	CAWKDRHNSPLHF	TGTGCCTGGAAAGACAGACATAATTCACCCCTCCACTTT
NA	12	TRBV3-1/TRBV3-2	TRBJ1-5	few	CASSQPDQPQHF	TGTGCCAGCAGCCAACCCGATCAGCCCCAGCATTTT
TRBD1	12	TRBV30	TRBJ2-7	NA	CAWDRGPGEQYF	TGTGCCTGGGACAGGGGGCCAGGGGAGCAGTACTTC
TRBD2	15	TRBV5-4	TRBJ2-1	NA	CASTITSEGYNEQFF	TGTGCCAGCACCATAACTAGCGAGGGATACAATGAGCAGTTCTTC
NA	16	TRBV4-1	TRBJ2-2	NA	CASSQRTGLNTGELFF	TGCGCCAGCAGCCAAAGGACGGGACTGAACACCGGGGAGCTGTTTTTT
TRBD2	18	TRBV5-5	TRBJ2-5	NA	CASSPRVLAGGSQETQYF	TGTGCCAGCAGCCCCCGGGTACTAGCGGGGGGTTCCCAAGAGACCCAGTACTTC